This TCR beta chain was sequenced in a study of blood T cells in healthy people across ages. Background on the study: About one barcoded beta molecule per two T cells came from capture by template switching.

The study recruited healthy Caucasian donors from Russia who were aged roughly 6 to 95. Extraction yielded at least 6 micrograms of total RNA per sample. The sample holds a few counts of this clonotype. Antigen unknown. Findings and limits, study-wide: In long-lived donors, naive CD4+ cell counts and diversity exceeded those of aged donors.

The V gene's germline CDR1 is MNHEY and CDR2 SVGAGI. The length of the CDR3 is 15 residues. With 6 bases clipped from V and 2 bases from J, the junction kept 9 bases outside the gene matches. Primers used in a second PCR of roughly 7 to 12 cycles were a sample-barcoded 5' primer and a J-beta primer mix. Using its own MiXCR run on the 5' RACE reads, TCRdb lists one record per CDR3 protein. The sample lists 1.8 million or so distinct CDR3 sequences, approximately 39% seen once, with about 21% in the top ten. The rearrangement uses TRBV6-5 and TRBJ2-7; 8 bases are shared with TRBD1. The TCR was taken from a human donor in good health. What was sequenced was blood. The CDR3 nucleotides are TGTGCCAGCAGGACGATCGGGACAGGACCCTACGAGCAGTACTTC. It codes for CASRTIGTGPYEQYF.